One and the same sample provided the 23 T cell receptor beta chains below, sequenced in a study of identical twins. TCRdb fed the 5' RACE reads into MiXCR, producing one record per CDR3 protein. The sample holds 1.5 million to 2 million distinct CDR3 sequences, under 35% seen once. The sequenced sample consisted of cord blood. Every receptor here comes from a newborn girl in good health.

This chain connects TRBV10-3 to TRBJ2-7, with D uncertain. V was cut by 4 bases and J by 0 bases, with 7 bases left in between. The CDR3 has 13 amino acids. Germline values: CDR1 ENHRY, CDR2 SYGVKD. The CDR3: CAISGKSSYEQYF. The CDR3 DNA follows: TGTGCCATCAGTGGAAAGAGCTCCTACGAGCAGTACTTC.

The gene calls are TRBV3-1 and TRBJ2-5; 11 bases match TRBD2. This CDR3 contains 16 residues. CDR1 and CDR2 from the germline V gene are LGHDT and YNNKEL (reference sequence). Trimming removed 2 bases from V and 5 bases from J; junction bases left unmatched: 7. The CDR3: CASSQILTSGKETQYF. The DNA of the CDR3 is TGTGCCAGCAGCCAAATCTTGACTAGCGGGAAGGAGACCCAGTACTTC.

The chain has TRBV29-1 and TRBJ2-1; D is possibly TRBD2 (6 bases). The CDR3 sequence is 13 residues long. Germline V CDR1 and CDR2: SQVTM, ANQGSEA. V lost 5 bases and J 3 bases, leaving 11 bases between the germline ends. CDR3 residues: CSVMLSGYNEQFF. The CDR3 nucleotides read TGCAGCGTTATGCTTAGCGGCTACAATGAGCAGTTCTTC.

Regarding this clonotype: One end of the junction fails to match germline, which may point to a read error. The chain links TRBV6-5 to TRBJ1-2, with D possibly matching TRBD1 (6 bases). Per the germline V gene, CDR1 is MNHEY and CDR2 is SVGAGI. This CDR3 comprises 13 residues. The CDR3 is CAGSSQGNYGYTF. CDR3 coding DNA: TGTGCCGGCAGTTCACAGGGAAACTATGGCTACACCTTC.

The chain's CDR3 is CASSYTGGFYEQYF. The CDR3, as DNA: TGTGCCAGCAGTTATACGGGGGGGTTTTACGAGCAGTACTTC. This rearrangement joins TRBV7-9 to TRBJ2-7; the match to TRBD2 covers 8 bases. The germline V gene encodes CDR1 SEHNR and CDR2 FQNEAQ (reference sequence). Trimming took 6 bases from V and 4 from J; bases not matched to a gene: 8. The CDR3 extends over 14 amino acids. The full variable domain, in which reference TRBV7-9 and TRBJ2-7 provide the parts outside the CDR3, is DTGVSQNPRHKITKRGQNVTFRCDPISEHNRLYWYRQTLGQGPEFLTYFQNEAQLEKSRLLSDRFSAERPKGSFSTLEIQRTEQGDSAMYLCASSYTGGFYEQYFGPGTRLTVT.

The chain has TRBV6-2 or TRBV6-3 and TRBJ1-1; 9 bases fit TRBD1. The CDR3 has 13 residues. With 6 bases clipped from V and 6 bases from J, the junction kept 5 bases outside the gene matches. The germline CDR1 and CDR2 sequences are MNHEY and SVGEGT. As DNA, the CDR3 is TGTGCCAGCAGGGGACAGGGCGGACCTGAAGCTTTCTTT. This codes for CASRGQGGPEAFF.

This clonotype came up a few times. This CDR3 is CATSDSSGRRDIQYF. The CDR3 nucleotides are TGTGCCACCAGTGACTCTAGCGGGAGGAGGGACATTCAGTACTTC. This chain uses TRBV24-1 with TRBJ2-4; TRBD2 matches at 11 bases. The CDR3 is 15 amino acids. Germline CDR1 KGHDR, CDR2 SFDVKD. The trim removed 4 bases at V and 8 bases at J, leaving 6 bases unmatched.

The table lists this clonotype with a few counts. The V call is TRBV12-3 or TRBV12-4, the J call TRBJ2-3, with 8 positions matching TRBD2. The V and J ends lost 8 bases and 4 bases, in that order; junction bases with no gene match: 11. This CDR3 is 15 amino acids long. The CDR3: CASGRTSLRADTQYF. As DNA, the CDR3 is TGTGCCAGCGGACGGACTAGCCTCAGGGCAGATACGCAGTATTTT.

The chain joins TRBV7-8 to TRBJ2-7; 7 positions agree with TRBD1. V was clipped by 2 bases and J by 7 bases; unmatched bases: 14. Germline CDR1 is SGHVS and CDR2 is FQNEAQ. The CDR3 consists of 16 residues. The chain's CDR3 is CASSLLRTGSYNEQYF. CDR3 sequence (DNA): TGTGCCAGCAGCTTATTACGGACAGGATCCTACAATGAGCAGTACTTC.

Notes on this clonotype: The junction does not match germline at one end; this may be a read error. This chain links TRBV7-7 with TRBJ2-1; 7 nucleotides align to TRBD2. TRBJ2-7 explains the end of the DNA better; the J call may be wrong. The CDR3 has 14 residues. Germline CDR1 and CDR2: SSHAT and FNYEAQ (reference sequence). The CDR3 DNA reads as TGTGCTAGCAGCTCCGGACTAGTCTACAATGAGCAGTACTTC. Its translation is CASSSGLVYNEQYF.

This chain connects TRBV6-2 or TRBV6-3 to TRBJ2-1, with TRBD2 matching over 10 bases. V lost 2 bases to trimming and J lost 7 bases; unmatched junction nucleotides: 8. Germline V gives CDR1 MNHEY, CDR2 SVGEGT. There are 16 residues in the CDR3. The CDR3 DNA sequence: TGTGCCAGCAGTTACGCCGGGACTAGCGTTGGTAATGAGCAGTTCTTC. Amino acid sequence: CASSYAGTSVGNEQFF.

This clonotype was counted only a few times. J is TRBJ2-3 and V is TRBV7-2; weak D call: TRBD2 (5 bases). V lost 5 bases, J lost 5 bases, and 11 bases lay in between. Germline CDR1 reads SGHTA; CDR2 reads FQGNSA. CDR3 length: 13 amino acids. The chain's CDR3 is CASSRTGRDTQYF. The CDR3 DNA sequence: TGTGCCAGCAGCCGGACTGGAAGAGATACGCAGTATTTT.

The count of this clonotype is one. One end of the junction is discordant with germline, which a read error may explain. The chain links TRBV5-1 to TRBJ2-1; 11 nucleotides match TRBD2. The germline V gene has CDR1 SGHRS and CDR2 YFSETQ. The CDR3 is 20 residues long. The CDR3 protein is CASSFPLSGRATSSYDEQFF. CDR3 nucleotides: TGCGCCAGCAGCTTTCCCCTTAGCGGGAGGGCAACGAGCTCCTACGATGAGCAGTTCTTC.

This chain connects TRBV5-1 to TRBJ2-5, with a weak D call TRBD1 (6 bases). V lost 4 bases and J 11 bases, leaving 24 bases between the germline ends. Germline V lookup: CDR1 SGHRS, CDR2 YFSETQ. CDR3 length: 15 amino acids. The CDR3 protein is CASSDTAASRGEQYF. DNA for the CDR3: TGCGCCAGCAGCGATACCGCGGCTAGCAGGGGTGAGCAGTACTTC.

The sample holds a few counts of this clonotype. The chain combines TRBV4-1 with TRBJ1-4; TRBD1 matches at 7 bases. Trimming removed 1 base from V and 4 bases from J; junction bases left unmatched: 3. This CDR3 contains 15 residues. Germline V gives CDR1 MGHRA, CDR2 YSYEKL. The chain's CDR3 is CASSQGQGLNEKLFF. DNA for the CDR3: TGCGCCAGCAGCCAAGGACAGGGCCTTAATGAAAAACTGTTTTTT.

The chain recombines TRBV6-5 with TRBJ2-5; perhaps TRBD2 as D (6 bases). Germline CDR1 and CDR2: MNHEY and SVGAGI. The CDR3 is 16 residues long. V was clipped by 0 bases and J by 2 bases, with 13 bases between them. This chain's CDR3 is CASSYSIRAGQETQYF. CDR3 in DNA: TGTGCCAGCAGTTACTCGATTCGGGCGGGGCAAGAGACCCAGTACTTC.

A word on this clonotype: An end of the junction differs from the germline gene, which may be a read error. The rearrangement uses TRBV4-2 and TRBJ1-1; 10 bases are shared with TRBD1. This CDR3 is built from 16 residues. The germline CDR1 and CDR2 sequences are LGHNA and YNFKEQ. CDR3 sequence reads: CVSSQDGRQGASEAFF. In DNA, the CDR3 is TGTGTCAGCAGCCAAGACGGGAGACAGGGGGCGAGTGAAGCTTTCTTT.

In its sample, this clonotype was seen a few times. The chain uses TRBV12-3 or TRBV12-4 and TRBJ1-4; tentatively, D is TRBD1 (6 bases). V lost 5 bases and J 7 bases, leaving 14 bases between the germline ends. The CDR3 length is 14 residues. CDR3 in DNA: TGTGCCAGCAGTGGAGACTGGGACATTGAAAAACTGTTTTTT. Protein product: CASSGDWDIEKLFF.

The chain links TRBV25-1 to TRBJ2-1; D may be TRBD1 or TRBD2 (5 bases each). Trimming stripped 5 bases from V and 6 bases from J, with 14 bases between. CDR1 MGHDK and CDR2 SYGVNS come from the germline V gene. The CDR3 is 14 residues long. The CDR3 here is CASSLQAGPNEQFF. CDR3 coding DNA: TGTGCCAGCAGTTTACAGGCGGGCCCCAATGAGCAGTTCTTC.

This clonotype appeared a few times. The rearrangement joins TRBV20-1 to TRBJ1-1; D ambiguous. Trimming took off 4 bases at V and 6 bases at J, with 12 bases between the two ends. This CDR3 is built from 12 residues. Per germline, CDR1 DFQATT and CDR2 SNEGSKA (reference sequence). The CDR3 sequence is CSANGEGPEAFF. The CDR3 coding sequence is TGCAGTGCTAACGGGGAGGGCCCTGAAGCTTTCTTT.

The CDR3 is CASSLETFNQGRGNQPQHF. In DNA, the CDR3 is TGTGCCAGCAGCTTAGAAACCTTCAACCAGGGAAGAGGCAATCAGCCCCAGCATTTT. The rearrangement links TRBV7-8 to TRBJ1-5; tentatively, D is TRBD1 (5 bases). Germline CDR1 and CDR2: SGHVS and FQNEAQ. V was clipped by 1 base and J by 2 bases, with 21 bases between them. This CDR3 is built from 19 residues.

There are many counts of this clonotype. At one boundary the junction diverges from the germline segment, which might be a read error. The chain joins TRBV4-1 to TRBJ1-2; D might be TRBD1 (5 bases). CDR1 and CDR2 from the germline V gene are MGHRA and YSYEKL. CDR3 length equals 14 residues. CDR3 in amino acids: CASSQVQGSYGYTF. As DNA, the CDR3 is TGTGCCAGCAGCCAAGTCCAGGGTTCCTATGGCTACACCTTC.

This clonotype was detected a few times. The chain joins TRBV25-1 to TRBJ2-1; TRBD2 matches 10 bases. Trimming at V came to 4 bases and at J to 8 bases, leaving 8 bases not matched to a gene. Germline lookup yields CDR1 MGHDK and CDR2 SYGVNS. The CDR3 is 15 amino acids. The CDR3 reads CASSASSGSGDEQFF. Written as DNA, the CDR3 is TGTGCCAGCAGTGCCTCTAGCGGGAGCGGGGATGAGCAGTTCTTC. Full variable domain (outside the CDR3, taken from reference TRBV25-1 and TRBJ2-1): EADIYQTPRYLVIGTGKKITLECSQTMGHDKMYWYQQDPGMELHLIHYSYGVNSTEKGDLSSESTVSRIRTEHFPLTLESARPSHTSQYLCASSASSGSGDEQFFGPGTRLTVL.